These T cell receptor beta chains were read from a single sample in a study of beta chain features in type 1 diabetes. Measured with immunoSEQ multiplex PCR; TCRdb has only the in-frame clones, and not every one. The repertoire consists of hundreds of thousands of clones, with 30% occurring once and the leading ten covering 0.05% to 0.07%. The source material was naive CD4+ T cells from blood. These receptors were taken from a man aged 18 to 30 in good health. Both conserved end residues are part of each CDR3. Fields, in order: J gene, clone size, D gene, V gene, CDR3 protein, CDR3 DNA. D genes are given only for firm matches. The size field is filled for only some rows; it gives once, few, many or a size class.

>TRBJ1-1|few|TRBD1|TRBV10-3
CAISLEGQGNTEAFF
TGTGCCATCAGCCTTGAAGGACAGGGGAACACTGAAGCTTTCTTT
>TRBJ1-1|.|TRBD1|TRBV30
CAWSTGDLNTEAFF
TGTGCCTGGAGCACAGGGGATTTGAACACTGAAGCTTTCTTT
>TRBJ2-2|.|.|TRBV7-3
CASSRQGGTGELFF
TGTGCCAGCAGCCGGCAGGGGGGGACCGGGGAGCTGTTTTTT
>TRBJ2-7|.|TRBD1|TRBV14
CASSPLGTGDEQYF
TGTGCCAGCAGCCCCTTAGGGACAGGGGACGAGCAGTACTTC
>TRBJ2-5|few|.|TRBV6-1
CASSERQETQYF
TGTGCCAGCAGTGAGAGGCAAGAGACCCAGTACTTC
>TRBJ2-5|few|.|TRBV29-1
CSVTGSEETQYF
TGCAGCGTCACAGGGTCCGAAGAGACCCAGTACTTC
>TRBJ1-2|few|.|TRBV5-4
CASSLPGANYGYTF
TGTGCCAGCAGCTTGCCAGGGGCTAACTATGGCTACACCTTC
>TRBJ2-2|few|.|TRBV10-3
CATWTANTGELFF
TGTGCCACCTGGACGGCGAACACCGGGGAGCTGTTTTTT
>TRBJ2-1|few|TRBD2|TRBV7-8
CASSLRLASYNEQFF
TGTGCCAGCAGCTTAAGACTAGCGAGTTACAATGAGCAGTTCTTC
>TRBJ1-2|few|.|TRBV18
CASSPGGGYGYTF
TGTGCCAGCTCACCAGGGGGCGGCTATGGCTACACCTTC
>TRBJ2-7|.|TRBD2|TRBV30
CAWSSGGLAGGRQYF
TGTGCCTGGAGTTCGGGGGGTCTAGCGGGAGGTCGGCAGTACTTC
>TRBJ2-3|.|TRBD2|TRBV4-1
CASSQDTRRDYYLSTDTQYF
TGCGCCAGCAGCCAGGACACCCGGAGGGACTACTATCTTAGCACAGATACGCAGTATTTT
>TRBJ1-5|.|.|TRBV29-1
CSVEEGGGNQPQHF
TGCAGCGTTGAAGAGGGTGGAGGCAATCAGCCCCAGCATTTT
>TRBJ2-3|.|.|TRBV4-2
CASSQGGGGGDTQYF
TGTGCCAGCAGCCAAGGTGGAGGGGGCGGAGATACGCAGTATTTT
>TRBJ2-1|few|TRBD2|TRBV4-1
CASSQDISGSITYNEQFF
TGCGCCAGCAGCCAAGATATTAGCGGGAGTATCACCTACAATGAGCAGTTCTTC
>TRBJ2-1|.|.|TRBV7-2
CASSLIQGLEQFF
TGTGCCAGCAGCTTAATACAGGGCCTTGAGCAGTTCTTC
>TRBJ1-1|.|.|TRBV25-1
CASMKGRAVTEAFF
TGTGCCAGCATGAAAGGGAGGGCGGTGACTGAAGCTTTCTTT
>TRBJ2-5|few|.|TRBV25-1
CASSESGTETQYF
TGTGCCAGCAGTGAATCTGGGACGGAGACCCAGTACTTC
>TRBJ2-1|few|TRBD2|TRBV15
CATSSLGTSGRESEQFF
TGTGCCACCAGCAGCCTTGGGACTAGCGGGAGGGAATCTGAGCAGTTCTTC
>TRBJ2-4|few|.|TRBV29-1
CSVGLPLRGIQYF
TGCAGCGTTGGGCTCCCTCTAAGAGGCATTCAGTACTTC
>TRBJ1-2|.|TRBD1|TRBV7-2
CASSSYDRVNGYTF
TGTGCCAGCAGCTCTTACGACAGGGTAAATGGCTACACCTTC
>TRBJ2-1|.|TRBD1|TRBV5-1
CASSPGQGHNEQFF
TGCGCCAGCAGCCCAGGACAGGGGCACAATGAGCAGTTCTTC
>TRBJ2-5|.|.|TRBV7-2
CASSLAEQETQYF
TGTGCCAGCAGCTTAGCCGAACAAGAGACCCAGTACTTC
>TRBJ2-5|.|.|TRBV5-1
CASSLSGTGLQETQYF
TGCGCCAGCAGCTTATCCGGGACTGGACTCCAAGAGACCCAGTACTTC
>TRBJ1-5|few|.|TRBV30
CAWSVGRGTMSNQPQHF
TGTGCCTGGAGTGTAGGTCGTGGTACAATGAGCAATCAGCCCCAGCATTTT
>TRBJ2-1|.|.|TRBV7-2
CASSLGGKSGNEQFF
TGTGCCAGCAGCTTAGGAGGGAAATCTGGAAATGAGCAGTTCTTC
>TRBJ2-5|few|.|TRBV9
CASSVDAMGTQYF
TGTGCCAGCAGCGTAGACGCCATGGGGACCCAGTACTTC
>TRBJ1-1|.|.|TRBV5-1
CASSLEGHWNTEAFF
TGCGCCAGCAGCTTGGAGGGACATTGGAACACTGAAGCTTTCTTT
>TRBJ2-3|few|TRBD2|TRBV7-9
CASSFAGGTDTQYF
TGTGCCAGCAGCTTTGCGGGAGGAACAGATACGCAGTATTTT
>TRBJ2-1|.|TRBD2|TRBV30
CAWSPLAGIPYNEQFF
TGTGCCTGGAGTCCGCTAGCGGGAATCCCCTACAATGAGCAGTTCTTC
>TRBJ2-1|few|TRBD2|TRBV25-1
CASSSLAVKYNEQFF
TGTGCCAGCAGTTCACTAGCGGTTAAATACAATGAGCAGTTCTTC
>TRBJ2-3|.|.|TRBV9
CASSVAGGDTQYF
TGTGCCAGCAGCGTAGCTGGTGGAGATACGCAGTATTTT
>TRBJ1-6|.|.|TRBV9
CASSWGHENSPLHF
TGTGCCAGCAGCTGGGGACACGAGAATTCACCCCTCCACTTT
>TRBJ2-2|.|.|TRBV4-3
CASSQGTAGLPVGELFF
TGCGCCAGCAGCCAAGGGACAGCCGGACTACCCGTCGGGGAGCTGTTTTTT
>TRBJ2-7|.|TRBD2|TRBV9
CASSVGLAGDHYEQYF
TGTGCCAGCAGCGTTGGACTAGCGGGAGATCACTACGAGCAGTACTTC
>TRBJ2-3|few|.|TRBV5-1
CASSLDDSTDTQYF
TGCGCCAGCAGCCTGGACGATAGCACAGATACGCAGTATTTT
>TRBJ2-1|.|.|TRBV29-1
CSVGMEVQFF
TGCAGCGTTGGTATGGAGGTGCAGTTCTTC
>TRBJ2-3|.|.|TRBV9
CASSVGAGSTDTQYF
TGTGCCAGCAGCGTAGGGGCAGGTAGCACAGATACGCAGTATTTT
>TRBJ2-1|.|TRBD2|TRBV25-1
CASSVLLAGGRQFF
TGTGCCAGCAGTGTCCTCCTCGCGGGAGGAAGGCAGTTCTTC
>TRBJ2-3|few|.|TRBV29-1
CSVDQGKTDTQYF
TGCAGCGTTGATCAGGGGAAGACAGATACGCAGTATTTT
>TRBJ2-3|.|.|TRBV9
CASSVGGRADTQYF
TGTGCCAGCAGCGTAGGTGGGAGAGCCGATACGCAGTATTTT
>TRBJ2-5|few|TRBD2|TRBV25-1
CASSEYGGSQETQYF
TGTGCCAGCAGTGAATACGGGGGGTCCCAAGAGACCCAGTACTTC
>TRBJ1-2|few|.|TRBV25-1
CASSWGGYGYTF
TGTGCCAGCAGTTGGGGTGGGTATGGCTACACCTTC
>TRBJ2-2|.|TRBD2|TRBV5-1
CASSLGASGSSGELFF
TGCGCCAGCAGCTTGGGGGCTAGCGGGAGTTCCGGGGAGCTGTTTTTT
>TRBJ2-7|few|.|TRBV30
CACQPSRGDYEQYF
TGTGCCTGCCAACCCTCTAGGGGTGACTACGAGCAGTACTTC
>TRBJ2-1|.|.|TRBV4-1
CASSQPSYNEQFF
TGCGCCAGCAGCCAGCCATCCTACAATGAGCAGTTCTTC
>TRBJ2-3|.|TRBD2|TRBV5-1
CASSEGLADTDTQYF
TGCGCCAGCAGCGAGGGACTAGCGGACACAGATACGCAGTATTTT
>TRBJ2-5|few|.|TRBV7-2
CASSLESRVETQYF
TGTGCCAGCAGCTTAGAAAGTAGGGTGGAGACCCAGTACTTC
>TRBJ2-7|.|.|TRBV19
CASSGDGLYEQYF
TGTGCCAGTAGTGGGGACGGACTCTACGAGCAGTACTTC
>TRBJ2-2|few|TRBD2|TRBV5-4
CASSRPGTSVSTGELFF
TGTGCCAGCAGCCGCCCCGGGACTAGCGTAAGCACCGGGGAGCTGTTTTTT
>TRBJ2-1|few|TRBD1|TRBV4-3
CASSQGKDRDTYNEQFF
TGCGCCAGCAGCCAAGGGAAGGACAGGGATACCTACAATGAGCAGTTCTTC
>TRBJ2-7|.|TRBD2|TRBV29-1
CSVLAGVSYEQYF
TGCAGCGTGCTAGCGGGAGTATCCTACGAGCAGTACTTC